The 22 T cell receptor beta chains below all came from one sample that was sequenced in a study of cytomegalovirus exposure and HLA in healthy donors. PCR involved 60 Vbeta and 13 Jbeta primers. Only in-frame clones appear in the TCRdb table, and some are missing; sequencing was by immunoSEQ multiplex PCR. The repertoire holds about 82,000 clones, with 80% to 90% as singletons. The source material was PBMCs. The receptors shown here come from a man aged 18 to 29 in good health and CMV-seronegative.

V usage is TRBV9 and J usage is TRBJ2-1; TRBD1 might be the D (6 bases). In germline, CDR1 is SGDLS, CDR2 YYNGEE. V lost 1 base and J lost 8, with 19 bases in between. The CDR3 extends over 16 amino acids. CDR3 region: CASSVLGTRQADEQFF. CDR3 bases: TGTGCCAGCAGCGTATTAGGGACACGACAAGCCGATGAGCAGTTCTTC.

The CDR3 DNA reads TGTGCCAGCAGTGACAGGATCGGGAACACTGAAGCTTTCTTT. Translating gives CASSDRIGNTEAFF. J is TRBJ1-1 and V is TRBV6-5, with a weak D call TRBD1 (6 bases). The CDR3 runs to 14 residues. Trimming pared 5 bases from V and 1 base from J, leaving 11 bases between. Germline loops: CDR1 MNHEY, CDR2 SVGAGI.

The V and J genes are TRBV5-4 and TRBJ2-7; no definite D call. Trimming took 0 bases from V and 6 from J, leaving 10 bases between them. This CDR3 contains 13 residues. Germline loops: CDR1 SGHNT, CDR2 YYREEE (reference sequence). CDR3 DNA sequence: TGTGCCAGCAGCTTGGCGGCGAGAGGCGAGCAGTACTTC. It yields the protein CASSLAARGEQYF. Full variable domain (remainder filled in from reference TRBV5-4 and TRBJ2-7): ETGVTQSPTHLIKTRGQQVTLRCSSQSGHNTVSWYQQALGQGPQFIFQYYREEENGRGNFPPRFSGLQFPNYSSELNVNALELDDSALYLCASSLAARGEQYFGPGTRLTVT.

The chain employs TRBV10-2 and TRBJ2-3; 8 bases are shared with TRBD2. CDR3 length: 15 amino acids. Germline CDR1 and CDR2: WSHSY and SAAADI. With 4 bases clipped from V and 2 bases from J, the junction kept 5 bases outside the gene matches. In DNA form, the CDR3 reads TGCGCCAGCAGTGTATTAGCGGGAAACACAGATACGCAGTATTTT. Amino acids: CASSVLAGNTDTQYF.

V and J are TRBV12-5 and TRBJ2-3; no clear D gene. Trimming took 7 bases from V and 1 from J, leaving 15 bases between them. Per germline, CDR1 LGHNT and CDR2 FRNRAP. CDR3 length equals 15 residues. CDR3 bases: TGTGCTAGTGCCCAAAGGCTCAGCGGCACAGATACGCAGTATTTT. Amino acids: CASAQRLSGTDTQYF.

This rearrangement joins TRBV11-3 to TRBJ2-2; D not resolved. This CDR3 has 15 residues. Germline CDR1 SGHNT, CDR2 YENEEA. Trimming removed 4 bases from V and 1 base from J, with 10 bases in between. CDR3 in amino acids: CASSSHRQNTGELFF. As DNA, the CDR3 is TGTGCCAGCAGCTCGCATCGACAGAACACCGGGGAGCTGTTTTTT.

This clone appeared a few times. The chain employs TRBV18 and TRBJ1-2; 8 nucleotides align to TRBD1. V was pared by 1 base and J by 8 bases, with 9 bases of the junction left unmatched. The CDR3 length is 15 residues. In germline, CDR1 is KGHSH, CDR2 LQKENI. CDR3 in amino acids: CASSPLDRGSFGYTF. The CDR3 nucleotides read TGTGCCAGCTCACCACTCGACAGGGGATCGTTCGGCTACACCTTC.

The chain is built from TRBV28 and TRBJ1-3; a possible D gene is TRBD1 (6 bases). Germline assignment: CDR1 MDHEN and CDR2 SYDVKM. Trimming pared 2 bases from V and 7 bases from J, leaving 15 bases between. The CDR3 is 15 residues long. CDR3 residues: CASSLNRVVWNTIYF. The CDR3 nucleotides are TGTGCCAGCAGTTTAAACAGGGTAGTTTGGAACACCATATATTTT.

The chain links TRBV5-1 to TRBJ2-1; 14 positions match TRBD2. The CDR3 consists of 19 residues. The germline gives CDR1 SGHRS, CDR2 YFSETQ. V gave up 3 bases and J gave up 1 base; unmatched junction bases: 9. The CDR3: CASSSWTSGGMGSYNEQFF. As DNA, the CDR3 is TGCGCCAGCAGCTCATGGACTAGCGGGGGGATGGGGTCCTACAATGAGCAGTTCTTC.

The DNA for the CDR3 is TGTGCCAGCAGCTATAATCGCCTACAGGGTAGGACTGAAGCTTTCTTT. It yields the protein CASSYNRLQGRTEAFF. The chain employs TRBV5-4 and TRBJ1-1; tentative D call: TRBD1 (6 bases). The CDR3 has 16 residues. Trimming stripped 3 bases from V and 5 bases from J, with 20 bases between. Germline CDR1 SGHNT, CDR2 YYREEE (reference sequence).

V gene TRBV25-1 combines with J gene TRBJ2-7; D possibly corresponds to TRBD2 (5 bases). Germline CDR1 and CDR2: MGHDK and SYGVNS. This CDR3 is built from 16 residues. V was clipped by 3 bases and J by 1 base, with 16 bases between them. The CDR3 region is CASSDLGLDFSYEQYF. For the CDR3, the DNA is TGTGCCAGCAGTGATCTTGGACTTGACTTTTCCTACGAGCAGTACTTC.

The chain has TRBV28 and TRBJ1-6; D unclear. CDR3 size: 11 residues. V was clipped by 3 bases and J by 10 bases, with 4 bases between them. Per germline, CDR1 MDHEN and CDR2 SYDVKM. CDR3 region: CASSFMSPLHF. As DNA, the CDR3 is TGTGCCAGCAGTTTTATGTCACCCCTCCACTTT.

The CDR3 sequence is CASSLVKVRELQDTQYF. The CDR3 DNA reads TGTGCCAGCAGCTTAGTTAAGGTGCGGGAGTTGCAAGATACGCAGTATTTT. The chain uses TRBV7-9 and TRBJ2-3, with 7 nucleotides matching TRBD2. With V trimmed by 1 base and J by 5 bases, 12 bases remained unmatched. This CDR3 has 17 amino acids. Germline assignment: CDR1 SEHNR and CDR2 FQNEAQ (reference sequence).

In its sample, this clone was seen once. This sequence joins TRBV28 and TRBJ1-4; perhaps TRBD1 as D (5 bases). Trimming pared 2 bases from V and 5 bases from J, leaving 9 bases between. Germline loops: CDR1 MDHEN, CDR2 SYDVKM. The CDR3 has 14 amino acids. The DNA of the CDR3 is TGTGCCAGCAGTTTAGGAGACAGAAATGAAAAACTGTTTTTT. Translation gives CASSLGDRNEKLFF.

In DNA form, the CDR3 reads TGTGCCAGTAGTATGGACAGCGATGAAAAACTGTTTTTT. It encodes CASSMDSDEKLFF. The chain couples TRBV19 to TRBJ1-4, with TRBD1 as a possible D gene (6 bases). Trimming took off 3 bases at V and 6 bases at J, with 8 bases between the two ends. The CDR3 consists of 13 residues. Germline assignment: CDR1 LNHDA and CDR2 SQIVND (reference sequence).

The chain joins TRBV6-1 to TRBJ1-1; D remains ambiguous. V was cut by 7 bases and J by 3 bases, with 12 bases left in between. Germline CDR1 and CDR2: MNHNS and SASEGT. The CDR3 is 13 amino acids. In nucleotides, the CDR3 is TGTGCCAGCAAGAGGGTCAGCGACACTGAAGCTTTCTTT. Translating gives CASKRVSDTEAFF.

The chain couples TRBV6-1 to TRBJ2-1; 13 nucleotides align to TRBD2. Germline CDR1 MNHNS, CDR2 SASEGT. V shed 11 bases, J shed 9 bases, and the junction held 13 bases outside the gene matches. This CDR3 contains 15 residues. For the CDR3, the DNA is TGTGCCGCCACAGAACTAGCGGGAGGGGGGGGTGAGCAGTTCTTC. It translates to CAATELAGGGGEQFF.

The rearrangement links TRBV5-4 to TRBJ2-3, with D possibly being TRBD2 (7 bases). This CDR3 is 16 amino acids long. The germline V gene has CDR1 SGHNT and CDR2 YYREEE (reference sequence). With 0 bases removed from V and 4 bases from J, the gap between germline ends came to 15 bases. The CDR3 bases are TGTGCCAGCAGCTTGGGGGGGGGCGCGGGTGCAGATACGCAGTATTTT. Translation: CASSLGGGAGADTQYF. Full variable domain (remainder filled in from reference TRBV5-4 and TRBJ2-3): ETGVTQSPTHLIKTRGQQVTLRCSSQSGHNTVSWYQQALGQGPQFIFQYYREEENGRGNFPPRFSGLQFPNYSSELNVNALELDDSALYLCASSLGGGAGADTQYFGPGTRLTVL.

The chain joins TRBV15 to TRBJ1-5, with 7 positions matching TRBD1. With V trimmed by 3 bases and J by 4 bases, 12 bases remained unmatched. The CDR3 is 17 amino acids. CDR1 is LNHNV, CDR2 YYDKDF, per germline (reference sequence). In DNA, the CDR3 is TGTGCCACCAGCAGGCTCGAGGGACAGCTAAAGAATCAGCCCCAGCATTTT. Amino acid sequence: CATSRLEGQLKNQPQHF.

In this sample, this clone turned up once. This chain connects TRBV7-8 to TRBJ2-7, with D tentatively TRBD2 (6 bases). Germline V CDR1 and CDR2: SGHVS, FQNEAQ. The CDR3 is made up of 13 amino acids. Trimming took off 5 bases at V and 4 bases at J, with 12 bases between the two ends. CDR3 region: CASSPGGRYEQYF. In DNA form, the CDR3 reads TGTGCCAGCAGCCCTGGGGGGAGGTACGAGCAGTACTTC.

This clone was detected only once. The gene calls are TRBV6-4 and TRBJ2-1; 7 nucleotides line up with TRBD2. The CDR3 totals 15 residues. From germline, CDR1 is MRHNA and CDR2 SNTAGT. Unmatched junction bases numbered 5, after V lost 2 bases and J lost 4 bases. Here the CDR3 DNA reads TGTGCCAGCAGTGACGGGCATAGCGGGTACAATGAGCAGTTCTTC. Translating gives CASSDGHSGYNEQFF.

This sequence joins TRBV28 and TRBJ2-4; D might be TRBD1 (5 bases). The CDR3 length is 13 residues. Germline V gene sequence: CDR1 MDHEN, CDR2 SYDVKM. V was cut by 7 bases and J by 9 bases, with 16 bases left in between. The CDR3, as DNA: TGTGCCAGCACCACCCTTGGGGCCCCCATTCAGTACTTC. Translation gives CASTTLGAPIQYF.